The source of this T cell receptor beta chain is a study of memory CD4+ T cells and cytomegalovirus serostatus (dated 2019 in TCRdb). General notes on the study: The cohort comprised about 35 healthy Belgian adults, 9 CMV seropositive and around 24 CMV seronegative. To replicate a published TCR-based CMV serostatus classifier, the researchers sequenced the CD4+ memory TCRbeta repertoires of a Belgian cohort whose cytomegalovirus serostatus was known.

Genomic DNA was extracted from sorted cells with the Quick-DNA Microprep Kit. TCRbeta DNA was amplified with the immunoSEQ hsTCRbeta kit following the manufacturer's protocol. An Illumina MiSeq instrument was used to sequence the TCRbeta libraries. On the authors' methods: After out-of-frame sequences were removed, 2,204,828 distinct TCRbeta sequences remained, averaging around 67,000 per individual. Each individual was scored according to the count of more than 150 previously reported CMV-associated TCRbeta sequences and the total productive distinct TCRbeta count. A beta-binomial model was reimplemented in Python, and random forests from scikit-learn, run with default parameters, were trained on data from the US cohort. Classifier performance on the Belgian cohort was summarized as median AUC with percentile confidence intervals calculated over 10,000 bootstrap iterations. The table comes from immuneACCESS by way of TCRdb, which keeps in-frame sequences with V and J called. Part of the clones is missing from these tables; in studies checked, under half for an unresolved V gene and the rest for unknown reasons. D and trimming were read from the DNA, whereas the V and J calls and clone size are those reported in that table. In this sample the table shows around 50,000 clones, 78% of which occur a single time. The top ten constitute 0.65% to 0.7% of the sample.

What the study reported, not specific to this receptor: The original-framework classifier achieved a median bootstrapped AUC of almost 0.97 with a 95% CI of 0.76-1.00 on the Belgian cohort. Only CD4+CD45RO+ memory cells were sequenced, unlike the original study, which covered naive and memory CD4+ and CD8+ populations. CMV serostatus prediction reached a median bootstrapped AUC of roughly 0.96 with the original framework and just under 0.93 with a US-trained random forest. Results were interpreted as suggesting that the CMV-associated TCR signature is largely present in the CD4+ memory repertoire. Among the 160 or so previously reported CMV-associated TCRbeta sequences, approximately 67 showed up in the CD4+ memory repertoires, with each one found in between one and five individuals.

A FACSAria II was used to sort memory CD4+ T cells, defined as single viable CD3+CD4+CD8-CD45RO+ cells. CMV serostatus was determined with a Roche Elecsys assay detecting serum IgG against CMV pp150, pp28, p38 and p52. After thawing, total CD4+ T cells were enriched by positive selection with CD4 magnetic microbeads. The samples came from a different study that was designed specifically to examine the CD4+ T cell memory repertoire. Peripheral blood mononuclear cells were isolated and cryopreserved following standard operating procedures; serum was stored at -80 °C. The staining relied on CD3-PerCP (BW264/56), CD4-APC (RPA-T4), CD45RO-PE (UCHT1) and CD8-Pacific Orange (3B5) antibodies, and Sytox blue was used to exclude non-viable cells. A remark on this clone: Which antigen it targets is not known. No quality values exist for individual bases; no much larger clone is one base distant.

From the cysteine up to the phenylalanine, the CDR3 has a length of 17 residues. Left in the record is the CDR3 DNA by itself, 51 bases read in frame from the first base. According to the germline V gene, CDR1 reads SGHTS and CDR2 reads YDEGEE. V loses 7 bases at its end and J loses 7 bases; junction bases beyond the gene matches: 16. Recombination connected TRBV5-8 to TRBJ2-1, with 11 bases aligning to TRBD2. The receptor was derived from an adult in good health and CMV-seronegative. The sample taken for sequencing was memory CD4+ T cells from blood. DNA sequence: TGTGCCAGCCCCTACATAGCGGGAGGGCCTCGTGAGAATGAGCAGTTCTTC. The resulting protein is CASPYIAGGPRENEQFF.